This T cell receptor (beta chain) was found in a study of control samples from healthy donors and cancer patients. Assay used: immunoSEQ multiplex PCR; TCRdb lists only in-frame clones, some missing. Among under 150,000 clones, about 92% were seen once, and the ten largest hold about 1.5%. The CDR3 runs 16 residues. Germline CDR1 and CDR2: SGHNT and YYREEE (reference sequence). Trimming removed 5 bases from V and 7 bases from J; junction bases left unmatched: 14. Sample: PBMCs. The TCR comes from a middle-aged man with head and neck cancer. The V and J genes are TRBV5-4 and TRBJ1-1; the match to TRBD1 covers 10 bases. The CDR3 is CASRRGLGTGANEAFF. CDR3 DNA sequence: TGTGCCAGCAGGAGGGGACTCGGGACAGGGGCTAATGAAGCTTTCTTT.